This T cell receptor beta chain was documented in a study of CD8 T cells in Susac syndrome. J was trimmed by 5 bases and V by 7 bases; bases with no gene match: 11. This CDR3 has 15 amino acids. Germline V gene sequence: CDR1 SGHRS, CDR2 YFSETQ. About 0.5 to 1 ug RNA was reverse transcribed with random hexamers. Using its own MiXCR run on the immunoSEQ multiplex PCR reads, TCRdb lists one record per CDR3 protein. This sample yields around 140,000 distinct CDR3 sequences, of which 75% to 90% are seen a single time; roughly 0.5% belongs to the top ten. The source is a human donor with multiple sclerosis. The J gene is TRBJ1-2, the V gene TRBV5-1; 10 bases fit TRBD1. Material: CD8+ T cells from PBMCs. CDR3 region: CASSNFGQGEYGYTF. The CDR3 DNA follows: TGCGCCAGCTCGAACTTCGGACAGGGGGAATATGGCTACACCTTC.